These T cell receptor beta chains were read from a single sample in a study of OX40 agonist ivuxolimab in advanced cancers. Libraries were prepared by immunoSEQ multiplex PCR; TCRdb keeps only in-frame clonotypes and omits some of them. This table has about 43,000 clones, about 90% appearing once. Sequenced material: CD4+ or CD8+ T cells sorted from blood, taken in a trial of the OX40 agonist ivuxolimab. Every receptor here comes from an adult with an advanced solid tumor such as melanoma, head and neck, liver or kidney cancer. CDR3s include the opening cysteine and the closing phenylalanine or tryptophan. A D gene is named only where the DNA matches it firmly.

TRBJ2-2 | TRBV15 | . | CATSRDNGINTGELFF | TGTGCCACCAGCAGAGATAACGGGATCAACACCGGGGAGCTGTTTTTT
TRBJ1-2 | TRBV29-1 | . | CSAGSESYGYTF | TGCAGCGCGGGCTCAGAGTCTTATGGCTACACCTTC
TRBJ2-1 | TRBV13 | . | CASQSAAALKSYNEQFF | TGTGCCAGCCAATCGGCTGCGGCCCTAAAATCCTACAATGAGCAGTTCTTC
TRBJ2-1 | TRBV6-5 | TRBD1 | CASSQGQGAHNEQFF | TGTGCCAGCAGCCAGGGACAGGGGGCGCATAATGAGCAGTTCTTC
TRBJ1-3 | TRBV5-1 | TRBD1 | CASSLGVWDREPRAGNTIYF | TGCGCCAGCAGCTTGGGCGTTTGGGACAGGGAGCCCCGCGCTGGAAACACCATATATTTT
TRBJ1-6 | TRBV28 | . | CASSFPPGYNSPLHF | TGTGCCAGCAGTTTTCCCCCAGGCTATAATTCACCCCTCCACTTT
TRBJ1-4 | TRBV12-1 | . | CASSYHRGYFEKLFF | TGTGCCAGCAGCTACCACAGGGGTTATTTTGAAAAACTGTTTTTT
TRBJ1-2 | TRBV9 | . | CASSGQAYGYTF | TGTGCCAGCAGCGGACAGGCCTATGGCTACACCTTC
TRBJ1-5 | TRBV10-1 | . | CASSETPYRAHQPQHF | TGCGCCAGCAGTGAGACCCCATACAGGGCCCATCAGCCCCAGCATTTT
TRBJ2-3 | TRBV5-4 | . | CASSTGPGDTQYF | TGTGCCAGCAGCACGGGGCCTGGGGATACGCAGTATTTT
TRBJ1-2 | TRBV28 | TRBD1 | CASSRDRYYGYTF | TGTGCCAGCAGTCGGGACAGGTACTATGGCTACACCTTC
TRBJ2-7 | TRBV7-8 | . | CASGGPGLYEQYF | TGTGCCAGTGGGGGTCCAGGATTATACGAGCAGTACTTC
TRBJ2-5 | TRBV2 | . | CASSDGDRQGKGETQYF | TGTGCCAGCAGTGACGGCGACCGGCAGGGAAAGGGAGAGACCCAGTACTTC